Included here is one TCR beta chain sequence, with context. Its antigen is still unknown. Germline-derived CDR1 and CDR2 are SQVTM and ANQGSEA. V shed 7 bases and J 4 bases; nucleotides not matched to a gene: 10. The CDR3 totals 14 residues. TCRdb's table, derived via immunoSEQ multiplex PCR, lists solely in-frame clones and lacks some. Seen here are fewer than 20,000 clones, about 68% observed once, and the top ten hold about 28%. This record comes from a study of T cells after posttransplantation cyclophosphamide. A marrow graft followed busulfan-fludarabine conditioning, with cyclophosphamide on days +3 and +4. Findings of the study overall: Later post-transplant blood repertoires were often dominated by donor CD8+ memory clones. Skin or GI-infiltrating T cells shared few TRB sequences with blood.

This material consisted of PBMCs, taken after an allogeneic stem cell transplant with post-transplant cyclophosphamide. The V call is TRBV29-1, the J call TRBJ2-7; 10 bases are a match to TRBD1. The clonotype comes from a male patient aged 25-45 years who received an allogeneic stem cell transplant from a related donor, was CMV-positive, and had acute GVHD only. The T cells may come from the graft donor. The CDR3 sequence is CSASSGTGVYEQYF. The CDR3 nucleotides read TGCAGCGCCTCGTCGGGGACAGGGGTGTACGAGCAGTACTTC.